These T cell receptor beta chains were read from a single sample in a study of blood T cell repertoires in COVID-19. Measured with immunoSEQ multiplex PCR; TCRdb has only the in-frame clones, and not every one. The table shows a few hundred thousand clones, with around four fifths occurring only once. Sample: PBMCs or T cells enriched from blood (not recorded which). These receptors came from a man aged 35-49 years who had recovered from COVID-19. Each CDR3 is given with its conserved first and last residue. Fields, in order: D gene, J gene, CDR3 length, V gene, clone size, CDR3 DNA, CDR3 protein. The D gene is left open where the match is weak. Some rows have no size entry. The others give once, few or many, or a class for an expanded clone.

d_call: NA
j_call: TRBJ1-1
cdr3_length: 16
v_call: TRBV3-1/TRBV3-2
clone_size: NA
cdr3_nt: TGTGCCAGCAGCCCGCGGCGGGGGGGTCGGAACACTGAAGCTTTCTTT
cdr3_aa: CASSPRRGGRNTEAFF

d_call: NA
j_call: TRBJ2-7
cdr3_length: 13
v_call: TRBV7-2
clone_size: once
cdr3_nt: TGTGCCAGCACCAAAACAGGGTTCTACGAGCAGTACTTC
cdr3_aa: CASTKTGFYEQYF

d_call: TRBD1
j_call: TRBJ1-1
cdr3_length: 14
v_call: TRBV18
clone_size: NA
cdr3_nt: TGTGCCAGCTCACCCCAGGGACAGAAAACTGAAGCTTTCTTT
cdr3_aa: CASSPQGQKTEAFF

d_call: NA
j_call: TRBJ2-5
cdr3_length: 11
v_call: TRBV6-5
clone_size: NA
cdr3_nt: TGTGCCAGTATCTCCGGTGAGACCCAGTACTTC
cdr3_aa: CASISGETQYF

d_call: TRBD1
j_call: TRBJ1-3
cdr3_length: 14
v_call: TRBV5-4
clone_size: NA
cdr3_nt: TGTGCCAGCAGCTTGGCAGGGGGCGCGGACACCATATATTTT
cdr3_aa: CASSLAGGADTIYF

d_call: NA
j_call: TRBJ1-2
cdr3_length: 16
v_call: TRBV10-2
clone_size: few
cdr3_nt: TGCGCCAGCAGTGAGCCCAATTGGGCTCCTAACTATGGCTACACCTTC
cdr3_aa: CASSEPNWAPNYGYTF

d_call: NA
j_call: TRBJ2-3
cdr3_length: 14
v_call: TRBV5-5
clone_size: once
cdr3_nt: TGTGCCAGCAGCCTAGGTCCCGGCACAGATACGCAGTATTTT
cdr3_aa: CASSLGPGTDTQYF

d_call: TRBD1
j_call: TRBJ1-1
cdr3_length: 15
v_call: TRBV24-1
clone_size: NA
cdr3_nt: TGTGCCACCAGTGGGGGGGACAGGGGAAGGACTGAAGCTTTCTTT
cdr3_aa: CATSGGDRGRTEAFF

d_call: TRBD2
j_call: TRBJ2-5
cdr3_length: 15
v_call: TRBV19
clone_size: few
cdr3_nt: TGTGCCAGTAGTATTTCACCGGGGGGTATCAAGACCCAGTACTTC
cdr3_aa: CASSISPGGIKTQYF

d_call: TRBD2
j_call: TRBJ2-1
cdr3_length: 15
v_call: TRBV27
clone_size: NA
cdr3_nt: TGTGCCAGCAGTCCCCGTGGGGGGGGATGGAATGAGCAGTTCTTC
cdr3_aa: CASSPRGGGWNEQFF

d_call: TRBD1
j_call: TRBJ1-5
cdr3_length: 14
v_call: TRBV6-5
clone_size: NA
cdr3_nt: TGTGCCAGTTCGCTGGGACAGGGCAATCAGCCCCAGCATTTT
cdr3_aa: CASSLGQGNQPQHF

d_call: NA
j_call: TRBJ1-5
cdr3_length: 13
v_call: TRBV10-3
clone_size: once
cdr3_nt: TGTGCCATCAGAGGAGGTGTCAATCAGCCCCAGCATTTT
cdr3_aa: CAIRGGVNQPQHF

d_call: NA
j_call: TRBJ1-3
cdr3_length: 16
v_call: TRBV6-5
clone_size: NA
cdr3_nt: TGTGCCAGCAGTTACTCTATTGGGGCCGATGGAAACACCATATATTTT
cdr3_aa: CASSYSIGADGNTIYF

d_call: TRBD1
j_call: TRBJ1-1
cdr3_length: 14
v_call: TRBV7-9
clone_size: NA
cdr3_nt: TGTGCCAGCAGCTTTACAGGGGGAACCTCTGAAGCTTTCTTT
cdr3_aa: CASSFTGGTSEAFF

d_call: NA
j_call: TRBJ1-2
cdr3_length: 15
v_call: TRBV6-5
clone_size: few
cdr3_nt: TGTGCCAGCATTGTGGGAGCGGTCGCTAACTATGGCTACACCTTC
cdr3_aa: CASIVGAVANYGYTF

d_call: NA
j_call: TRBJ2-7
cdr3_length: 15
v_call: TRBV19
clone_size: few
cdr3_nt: TGTGCCAGTAGGCTACAGGGCGCGAGCTCCTACGAGCAGTACTTC
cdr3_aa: CASRLQGASSYEQYF

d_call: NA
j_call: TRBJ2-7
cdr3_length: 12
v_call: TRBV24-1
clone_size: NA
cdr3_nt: TGTGCCACCAGTAGTGGCGGGACAGCTCAGTACTTC
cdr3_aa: CATSSGGTAQYF

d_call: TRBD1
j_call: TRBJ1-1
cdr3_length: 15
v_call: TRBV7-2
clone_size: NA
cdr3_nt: TGTGCCAGCAGCTTAAGGGGAATCCAGGGGGGTGAAGCTTTCTTT
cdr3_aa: CASSLRGIQGGEAFF

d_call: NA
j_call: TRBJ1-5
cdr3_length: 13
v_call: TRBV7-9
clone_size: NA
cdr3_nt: TGTGCCAGCAGCGGGTACAGGAATCAGCCCCAGCATTTT
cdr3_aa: CASSGYRNQPQHF

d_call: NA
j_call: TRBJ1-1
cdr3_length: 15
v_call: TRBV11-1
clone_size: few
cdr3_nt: TGTGCCAGCAGCTTAGATCGTGGGGGCAGGACTGAAGCTTTCTTT
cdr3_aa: CASSLDRGGRTEAFF

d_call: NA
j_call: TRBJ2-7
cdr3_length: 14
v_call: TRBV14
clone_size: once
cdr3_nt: TGTGCCAGCAGCCAAGATGGGTTCGGGGTCGAGCAGTACTTC
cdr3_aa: CASSQDGFGVEQYF

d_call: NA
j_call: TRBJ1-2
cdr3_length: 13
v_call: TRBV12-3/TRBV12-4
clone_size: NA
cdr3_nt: TGTGCCAGCAGTCCCCTAAGTACAGGGGGCTACACCTTC
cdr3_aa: CASSPLSTGGYTF